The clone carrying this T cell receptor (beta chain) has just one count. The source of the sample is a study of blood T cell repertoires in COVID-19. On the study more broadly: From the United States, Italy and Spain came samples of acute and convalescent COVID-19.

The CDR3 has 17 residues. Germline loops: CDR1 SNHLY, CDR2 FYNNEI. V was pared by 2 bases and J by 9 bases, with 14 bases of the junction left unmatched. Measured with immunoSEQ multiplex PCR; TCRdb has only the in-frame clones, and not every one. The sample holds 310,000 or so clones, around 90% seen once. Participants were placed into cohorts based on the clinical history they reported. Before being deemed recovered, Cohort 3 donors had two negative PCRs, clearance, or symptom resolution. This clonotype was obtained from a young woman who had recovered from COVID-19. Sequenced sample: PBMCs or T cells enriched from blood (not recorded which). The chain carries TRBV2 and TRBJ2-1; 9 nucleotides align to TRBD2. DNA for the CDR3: TGTGCCAGCAGTGAATTTAGTCTAGCGGGATTTAGGGGTGAGCAGTTCTTC. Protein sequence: CASSEFSLAGFRGEQFF.